This T cell receptor (beta chain) stems from a study of T cells in Graves' hyperthyroidism and ophthalmopathy. This clonotype came up a few times. Patients between 18 and 65 years old had hyperthyroidism, newly diagnosed and lasting under 2 months. The study based diagnoses on clinical symptoms, serum thyroxine and TRAb, thyroid ultrasound and orbital computed tomography. The source material, RNA transcripts, was used to amplify TCR beta CDR3 regions. The TCR CDR3 first-round RT-PCR relied on the HTBI primer set. MiXCR was run by TCRdb on the multiplex PCR reads, yielding one entry per CDR3 protein. Counted here are 300,000 to 500,000 distinct CDR3 sequences, 15% occurring once; the ten biggest clones make up roughly 33%. V lost 11 bases and J lost 3, with 11 bases in between. The CDR3 runs to 11 residues. Germline CDR1 SNHLY, CDR2 FYNNEI.

This rearrangement joins TRBV2 to TRBJ2-7, with D tentatively TRBD1 (6 bases). The source of this sequence is a woman in her thirties with Graves' hyperthyroidism. Sequencing input: blood. The CDR3 protein is CAQGSGYEQYF. The DNA of the CDR3 is TGTGCCCAGGGGAGCGGCTACGAGCAGTACTTC. The full variable domain, rest sourced from reference TRBV2 and TRBJ2-7, is EPEVTQTPSHQVTQMGQEVILRCVPISNHLYFYWYRQILGQKVEFLVSFYNNEISEKSEIFDDQFSVERPDGSNFTLKIRSTKLEDSAMYFCAQGSGYEQYFGPGTRLTVT.